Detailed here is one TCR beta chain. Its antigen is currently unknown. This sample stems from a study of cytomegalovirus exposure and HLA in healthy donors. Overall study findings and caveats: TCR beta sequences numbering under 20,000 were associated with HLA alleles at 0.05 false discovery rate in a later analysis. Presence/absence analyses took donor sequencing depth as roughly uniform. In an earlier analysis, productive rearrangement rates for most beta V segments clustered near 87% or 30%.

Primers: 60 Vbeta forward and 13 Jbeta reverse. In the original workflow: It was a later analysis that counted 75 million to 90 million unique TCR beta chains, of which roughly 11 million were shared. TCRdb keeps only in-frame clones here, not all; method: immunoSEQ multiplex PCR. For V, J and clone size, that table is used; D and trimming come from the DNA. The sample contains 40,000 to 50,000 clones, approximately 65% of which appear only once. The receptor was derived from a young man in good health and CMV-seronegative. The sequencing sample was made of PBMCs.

CDR3 protein: CASSLTRGFSYEQYF. For the CDR3, the DNA is TGTGCCAGCAGCTTGACTAGAGGGTTCTCCTACGAGCAGTACTTC. The rearrangement uses TRBV2 and TRBJ2-7; maybe TRBD2 (6 bases). Germline lookup yields CDR1 SNHLY and CDR2 FYNNEI. The CDR3 contains 15 residues. V shed 6 bases and J shed 0 bases, with 15 bases lying between them.